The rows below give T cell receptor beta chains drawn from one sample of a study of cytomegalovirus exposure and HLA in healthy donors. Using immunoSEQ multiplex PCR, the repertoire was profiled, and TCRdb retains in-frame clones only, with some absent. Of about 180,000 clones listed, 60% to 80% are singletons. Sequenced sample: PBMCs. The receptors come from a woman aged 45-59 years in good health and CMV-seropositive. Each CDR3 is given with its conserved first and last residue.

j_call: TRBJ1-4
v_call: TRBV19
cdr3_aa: CASARVTNEKLFF

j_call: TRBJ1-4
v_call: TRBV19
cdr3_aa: CASSRFVSNEKLFF

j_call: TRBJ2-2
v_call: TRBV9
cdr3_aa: CASSVRLTGELFF

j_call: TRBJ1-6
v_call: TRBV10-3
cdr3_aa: CAISESPDDRMGRNSPLHF

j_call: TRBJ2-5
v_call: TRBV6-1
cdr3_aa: CASSWGGLQETQYF

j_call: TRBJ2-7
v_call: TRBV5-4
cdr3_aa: CASSFGGAYEQYF

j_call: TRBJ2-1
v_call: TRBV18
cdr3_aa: CASSPLEVGEYNEQFF

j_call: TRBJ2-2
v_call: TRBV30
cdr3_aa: CAWRIGRVNTGELFF

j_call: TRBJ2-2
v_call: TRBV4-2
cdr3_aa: CASSPDGRHGTGELFF

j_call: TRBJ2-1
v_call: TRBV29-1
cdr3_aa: CSNKDRSGEQFF

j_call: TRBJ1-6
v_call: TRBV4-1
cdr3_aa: CASSQVTGNNSPLHF

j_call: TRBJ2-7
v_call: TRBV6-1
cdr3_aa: CASSRGTGTPYEQYF

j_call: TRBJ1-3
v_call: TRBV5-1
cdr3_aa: CASSYAPSSGNTIYF

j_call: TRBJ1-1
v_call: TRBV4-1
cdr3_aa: CASSPDRANTEAFF

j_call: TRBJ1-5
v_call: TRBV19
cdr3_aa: CASSMTGTGGQLECQHF

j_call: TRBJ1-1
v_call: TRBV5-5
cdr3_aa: CASSFGSMNTEAFF

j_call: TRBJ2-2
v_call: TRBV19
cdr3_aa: CASKGQGRAGELFF

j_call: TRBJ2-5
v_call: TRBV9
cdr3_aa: CASSVRPGDIAEGAQYF

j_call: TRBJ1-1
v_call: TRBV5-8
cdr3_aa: CASSLLPGQKNTEAFF

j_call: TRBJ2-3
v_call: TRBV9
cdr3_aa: CASSGAGGAGTDTQYF

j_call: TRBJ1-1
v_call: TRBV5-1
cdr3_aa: CASSREPKGDTEAFF

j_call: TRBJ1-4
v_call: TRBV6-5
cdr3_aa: CASRPGSTNEKLFF

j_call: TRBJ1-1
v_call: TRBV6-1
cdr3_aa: CASSEVRQGDPEAFF

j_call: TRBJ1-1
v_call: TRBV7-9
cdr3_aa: CASSLSRTSTEAFF

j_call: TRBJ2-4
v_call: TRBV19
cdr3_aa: CASSIYVAGGYDIQYF

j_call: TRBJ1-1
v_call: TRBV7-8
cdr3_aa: CASSPRGGVNTEAFF

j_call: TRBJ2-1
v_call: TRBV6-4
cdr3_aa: CASSQRGGEQFF

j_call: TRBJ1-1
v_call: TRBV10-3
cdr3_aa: CAISPGQNTEAFF

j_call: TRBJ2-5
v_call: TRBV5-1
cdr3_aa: CASSASGGETQYF

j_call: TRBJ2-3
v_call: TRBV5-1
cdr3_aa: CASSVAESTDTQYF

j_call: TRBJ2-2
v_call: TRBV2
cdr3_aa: CASSLKFAGELFF

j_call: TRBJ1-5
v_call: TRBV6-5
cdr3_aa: CASTRGPGQPQHF

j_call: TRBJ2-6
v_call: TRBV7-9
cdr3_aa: CASSLARAGVGANVLTF

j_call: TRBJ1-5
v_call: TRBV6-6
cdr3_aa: CASTSLNQPQHF

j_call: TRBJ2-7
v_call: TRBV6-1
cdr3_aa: CAAGTRGYEQYF

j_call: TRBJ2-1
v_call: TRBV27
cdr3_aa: CASSSARYNEQFF

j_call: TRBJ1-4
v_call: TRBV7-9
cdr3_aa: CASLDPGSLINEKLFF

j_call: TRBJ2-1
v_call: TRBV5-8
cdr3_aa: CASSLEIIGENEQFF

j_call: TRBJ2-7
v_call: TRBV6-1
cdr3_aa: CASSPPAGLGYEQYF

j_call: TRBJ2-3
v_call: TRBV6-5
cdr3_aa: CASSSRDTRTDTQYF

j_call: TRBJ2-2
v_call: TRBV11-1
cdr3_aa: CASSFGQGTGELFF

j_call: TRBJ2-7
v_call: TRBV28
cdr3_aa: CASSSLRGSSYEQYF

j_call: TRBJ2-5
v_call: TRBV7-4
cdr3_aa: CASSLGRDRDLLQETQYF

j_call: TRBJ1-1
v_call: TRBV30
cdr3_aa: CAWSGQVNTEAFF

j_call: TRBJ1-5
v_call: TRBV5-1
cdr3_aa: CASSLVTGSQPQHF

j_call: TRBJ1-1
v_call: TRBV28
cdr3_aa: CASRAMNTEAFF

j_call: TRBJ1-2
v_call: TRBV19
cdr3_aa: CASSVYRGEANYGYTF

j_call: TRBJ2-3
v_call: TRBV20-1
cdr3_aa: CSVGSADTQYF

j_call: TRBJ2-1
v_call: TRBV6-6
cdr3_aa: CASSSSGGAYEQFF

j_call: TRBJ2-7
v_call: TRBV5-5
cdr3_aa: CASRRDSIYEQYF

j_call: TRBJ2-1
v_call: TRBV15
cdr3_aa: CATSRGVSGNEQFF

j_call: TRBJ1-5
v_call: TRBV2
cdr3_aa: CASSEAGQSNQPQHF

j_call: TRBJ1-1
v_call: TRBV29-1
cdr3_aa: CSVSTVNTEAFF